One sample yielded the 14 T cell receptor beta chains listed below, sequenced in a study of shared clonotypes between healthy human individuals (TCRdb year 2020). Receptors were amplified or captured by the immunoSEQ multiplex PCR assay. Imported from immuneACCESS, the table was reduced by TCRdb to in-frame sequences with V and J called. These copies leave out some clones; in studies compared against another copy, an unresolved V gene accounts for under half, and the cause of the remainder is not known. Recorded for this sample are 2,500,000 or so clones; more than 90% of them occurred a single time. The top ten hold 0.11% to 0.15% of the sample. The sequenced sample was naive CD4+ T cells sorted from blood. This specimen's cell subset or site label, interpreted: CD45RA+ positively selected. Source of these receptors: a man aged 18 to 30 in good health.

The rearrangement uses TRBV19 and TRBJ2-7, with 12 bases matching TRBD2. Germline lookup yields CDR1 LNHDA and CDR2 SQIVND (reference sequence). J gave up 4 bases and V 5 bases, and 3 bases lay outside the gene matches. This CDR3 spans 14 amino acids. This CDR3 is CASSRTSGEYEQYF. The CDR3, as DNA: TGTGCCAGTAGTCGGACTAGCGGGGAGTACGAGCAGTACTTC.

The CDR3 is CASSEGQGSWETQYF. In DNA form, the CDR3 reads TGCGCCAGCAGCGAGGGACAGGGGAGTTGGGAGACCCAGTACTTC. The V call is TRBV5-1, the J call TRBJ2-5, with 10 bases aligning to TRBD1. The CDR3 is made up of 15 amino acids. Germline V lookup: CDR1 SGHRS, CDR2 YFSETQ. V trimming: 4 bases; J trimming: 5 bases; junction bases outside the gene matches: 8.

The CDR3 loop reads CASSPRGNSYEQYF. The CDR3 bases are TGCGCCAGCAGCCCGAGGGGCAACTCCTACGAGCAGTACTTC. The V call is TRBV4-1, the J call TRBJ2-7; D may be TRBD1 or TRBD2 (5 bases each). The V gene lost 4 bases and the J gene lost 0 bases, with 10 bases spanning the gap. The germline V gene encodes CDR1 MGHRA and CDR2 YSYEKL. The CDR3 runs 14 residues.

This sequence joins TRBV5-1 and TRBJ2-5, with 10 bases matching TRBD1. Looked up from germline, CDR1 is SGHRS and CDR2 is YFSETQ. The CDR3 has 17 amino acids. Losses at the gene ends were 5 bases for V and 3 bases for J; bases not matched to a gene: 13. CDR3 loop: CASSYAGTGAVKETQYF. The DNA of the CDR3 is TGCGCCAGCAGTTATGCCGGGACAGGGGCCGTCAAAGAGACCCAGTACTTC.

The chain combines TRBV18 with TRBJ2-7; the D is unclear. Looked up from germline, CDR1 is KGHSH and CDR2 is LQKENI. Trimming cost V 3 bases and J 7 bases, with 13 bases left between them. CDR3 length: 13 residues. Written as DNA, the CDR3 is TGTGCCAGCTCACCCCCCACCCCGACGGAGCAGTACTTC. Protein product: CASSPPTPTEQYF.

The chain couples TRBV6-6 to TRBJ2-7, with a weak D call TRBD1 (5 bases). V was clipped by 4 bases and J by 7 bases, with 20 bases between them. Germline CDR1 MNHNY, CDR2 SVGAGI (reference sequence). The CDR3 has 15 residues. This CDR3 reads CASSSQGLGKVEQYF. CDR3 sequence (DNA): TGTGCCAGCAGTTCTCAGGGTTTGGGCAAGGTGGAGCAGTACTTC.

The chain couples TRBV7-6 to TRBJ2-1; 10 positions agree with TRBD2. After removal of 4 bases from V and 3 bases from J, the junction contained 3 bases not matched to a gene. This CDR3 contains 15 residues. The germline gives CDR1 SGHVS, CDR2 FNYEAQ. The CDR3 protein is CASSSSGGLYNEQFF. CDR3 coding DNA: TGTGCCAGCAGCTCTAGCGGGGGCCTCTACAATGAGCAGTTCTTC.

Points on this clone: Distinct nucleotide sequences in the sample also encode this CDR3. The V and J genes are TRBV5-1 and TRBJ2-1; no reliable D call. CDR1 is SGHRS and CDR2 is YFSETQ in the germline V gene. This CDR3 contains 11 residues. V was cut by 0 bases and J by 6 bases, with 1 base left in between. CDR3 coding DNA: TGCGCCAGCAGCTTGGGCAATGAGCAGTTCTTC. Its protein product is CASSLGNEQFF.

The CDR3 is CASSVDGASSGNTIYF. In DNA, the CDR3 is TGTGCCAGCAGCGTAGACGGGGCCAGCTCTGGAAACACCATATATTTT. The V call is TRBV9, the J call TRBJ1-3, with D maybe TRBD1 (5 bases). V dropped 0 bases and J dropped 0 bases, with 10 bases sitting between them. The CDR3 sequence is 16 residues long. Germline CDR1 and CDR2: SGDLS and YYNGEE.

The J gene is TRBJ2-7, the V gene TRBV9, with D maybe TRBD1 (6 bases). The V end lost 5 bases, the J end lost 0 bases, and 12 bases lay between the germline ends. This CDR3 is 14 amino acids long. Germline V gene lookup returns CDR1 SGDLS and CDR2 YYNGEE. The CDR3, as DNA: TGTGCCAGCAGTCCAGGGGCTAACTCCTACGAGCAGTACTTC. Encoded protein: CASSPGANSYEQYF.

This chain joins TRBV30 and TRBJ1-2; 7 bases fit TRBD1. The V gene end was trimmed by 5 bases and the J gene end by 4 bases; junction bases not matched to a gene: 10. This CDR3 has 14 residues. Per the germline V gene, CDR1 is GTSNPN and CDR2 is SVGIG (reference sequence). CDR3 coding DNA: TGTGCCTGGTTGGGGGGACAGAGGGGCTATGGCTACACCTTC. It yields the protein CAWLGGQRGYGYTF.

This clone has more than one count but fewer than ten. The chain carries TRBV15 and TRBJ1-1; no clear D. Trimming stripped 0 bases from V and 7 bases from J, with 15 bases between. The CDR3 consists of 15 residues. The germline gives CDR1 LNHNV, CDR2 YYDKDF (reference sequence). In DNA, the CDR3 is TGTGCCACCAGCAGAGATTACGTGGTAGCAAGTGAAGCTTTCTTT. This gives the protein CATSRDYVVASEAFF.

The chain carries TRBV30 and TRBJ1-3; TRBD1 might be the D (6 bases). The CDR3 is 19 residues long. With 0 bases removed from V and 0 bases from J, the gap between germline ends came to 21 bases. The V gene's germline CDR1 is GTSNPN and CDR2 SVGIG (reference sequence). The DNA for the CDR3 is TGTGCCTGGAGTGTACGGTTATTGCTGGGGGCTAGCTCTGGAAACACCATATATTTT. It specifies CAWSVRLLLGASSGNTIYF.

The rearrangement links TRBV28 to TRBJ2-5; 14 bases are a match to TRBD2. The germline gives CDR1 MDHEN, CDR2 SYDVKM. The CDR3 spans 15 residues. V lost 6 bases and J lost 5; bases outside the gene matches: 5. DNA for the CDR3: TGTGCCAGCAGCTCGACTAGCGGGGGGGCGGAGACCCAGTACTTC. It yields the protein CASSSTSGGAETQYF.